The 10 T cell receptor beta chains presented below share a single source sample, sequenced in a study of CD8+CD57+ T cells in acquired aplastic anemia. Template material for TCR beta VDJ and CDR3 profiling consisted of genomic DNA. TCRdb recomputed calls from the reads with MiXCR, one row per CDR3 protein. The sample consists of fewer than 80,000 distinct CDR3 sequences, 60% to 75% of them appearing once. Individuals selected for sequencing had exhibited CD8+CD57+ cell expansion on flow cytometry. Sequencing was performed on sorted CD4+, CD8+, or CD8+CD57+ T cells (not recorded which) from PBMCs. These receptor sequences come from a human donor with aplastic anemia.

This clonotype was seen a handful of times. One junction end disagrees with the germline gene, perhaps due to a read error. The V and J genes are TRBV5-1 and TRBJ1-6, with D hard to call. This CDR3 is built from 15 residues. Germline CDR1 reads SGHRS; CDR2 reads YFSETQ. The CDR3 reads CASSSGPMYNSPLHF. DNA for the CDR3: TGCGCCAGCAGCTCCGGACCGATGTATAACTCACCCCTCCACTTT.

This chain uses TRBV20-1 with TRBJ1-6; 7 bases match TRBD1. Germline V gene sequence: CDR1 DFQATT, CDR2 SNEGSKA (reference sequence). J lost 9 bases, V lost 6 bases, and 11 bases had no gene match. The CDR3 is 14 amino acids. The CDR3 DNA follows: TGCAGTGCCTGGGTGAGCAGGGGGAGTTCACCCCTCCACTTT. This sequence encodes CSAWVSRGSSPLHF.

This clonotype was recorded once. This rearrangement joins TRBV2 to TRBJ2-1; 7 bases agree with TRBD2. The CDR3 has 15 residues. The V and J ends lost 7 bases and 0 bases, in that order; junction bases with no gene match: 6. Germline V CDR1 and CDR2: SNHLY, FYNNEI. The CDR3 sequence: CASTLLAGSYNEQFF. DNA of the CDR3: TGTGCCAGCACCCTTTTAGCGGGCTCCTACAATGAGCAGTTCTTC.

Only a few counts were recorded for this clonotype. CDR3 amino acids: CATSEGRGNQPQHF. The DNA for the CDR3 is TGTGCCACCAGTGAGGGGCGGGGAAATCAGCCCCAGCATTTT. The chain uses TRBV24-1 and TRBJ1-5; tentatively, D is TRBD1 (5 bases). CDR1 and CDR2 from the germline V gene are KGHDR and SFDVKD. Between the trimmed V and J ends, which lost 4 bases and 4 bases, there was a span of 10 bases. This CDR3 has 14 residues.

The count of this clonotype is one. The chain couples TRBV14 to TRBJ1-2; 10 positions agree with TRBD1. Germline assignment: CDR1 SGHDN and CDR2 FVKESK. With 3 bases clipped from V and 8 bases from J, the junction kept 9 bases outside the gene matches. CDR3 length: 15 amino acids. CDR3 in DNA: TGTGCCAGCAGCCACGCCGGGACAGGGGTTTCCGGCTACACCTTC. This translates into CASSHAGTGVSGYTF.

The chain recombines TRBV24-1 with TRBJ2-1; TRBD2 matches 14 bases. The CDR3 is 17 residues long. Germline trimming cut 2 bases from V and 3 bases from J; bases unmatched to any gene: 2. Germline-derived CDR1 and CDR2 are KGHDR and SFDVKD. CDR3 nucleotide sequence: TGTGCCACCAGTGATTCCGGGACTAGCGGGAGCTACAATGAGCAGTTCTTC. This codes for CATSDSGTSGSYNEQFF.

This CDR3 reads CASSPSRGGYNEQFF. CDR3 in DNA: TGCGCCAGCAGCCCCAGTAGAGGGGGGTACAATGAGCAGTTCTTC. The V gene is TRBV4-1, the J gene TRBJ2-1, with D perhaps being TRBD1 or TRBD2 (6 bases each). Germline CDR1 MGHRA, CDR2 YSYEKL. Trimming pared 4 bases from V and 4 bases from J, leaving 14 bases between. The CDR3 is 15 residues long.

This clonotype was observed a single time. This chain uses TRBV9 with TRBJ1-2, with D maybe TRBD1 (6 bases). Germline V gene lookup returns CDR1 SGDLS and CDR2 YYNGEE. Trimming left V 0 bases short and J 6 bases short, with 9 bases between. The CDR3 is made up of 13 amino acids. CDR3 sequence (DNA): TGTGCCAGCAGCGTAGGCACAGGGCATGGCTACACCTTC. It is translated as CASSVGTGHGYTF.

This clonotype showed up just a few times. The V gene is TRBV11-1, the J gene TRBJ2-3; 9 bases map to TRBD2. With V trimmed by 5 bases and J by 4 bases, 7 bases remained unmatched. The germline gives CDR1 SGHAT, CDR2 FQDESV (reference sequence). The CDR3 covers 15 residues. CDR3 nucleotide sequence: TGTGCCAGCAGCCCCCCGGGACTAGCCTCAGATACGCAGTATTTT. Translation: CASSPPGLASDTQYF.

This clonotype was detected many times. This chain uses TRBV2 with TRBJ2-7, with D unclear. V was cut by 3 bases and J by 0 bases, with 3 bases left in between. Germline V gene sequence: CDR1 SNHLY, CDR2 FYNNEI. This CDR3 contains 12 residues. The CDR3 DNA follows: TGTGCCAGCAGTGAGAGCTCCTACGAGCAGTACTTC. Residues: CASSESSYEQYF.